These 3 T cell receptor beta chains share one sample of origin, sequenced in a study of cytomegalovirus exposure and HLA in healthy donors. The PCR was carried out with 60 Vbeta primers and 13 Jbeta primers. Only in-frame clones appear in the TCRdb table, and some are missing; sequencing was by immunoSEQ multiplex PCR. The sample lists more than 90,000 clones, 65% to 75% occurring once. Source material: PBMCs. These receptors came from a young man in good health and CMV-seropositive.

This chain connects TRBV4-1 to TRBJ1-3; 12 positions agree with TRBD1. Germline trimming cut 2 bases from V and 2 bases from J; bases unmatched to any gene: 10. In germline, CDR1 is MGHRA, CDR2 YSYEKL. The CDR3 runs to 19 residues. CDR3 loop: CASSQLGGQGASTGNTIYF. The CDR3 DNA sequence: TGCGCCAGCAGCCAACTAGGGGGACAGGGGGCGTCGACTGGAAACACCATATATTTT.

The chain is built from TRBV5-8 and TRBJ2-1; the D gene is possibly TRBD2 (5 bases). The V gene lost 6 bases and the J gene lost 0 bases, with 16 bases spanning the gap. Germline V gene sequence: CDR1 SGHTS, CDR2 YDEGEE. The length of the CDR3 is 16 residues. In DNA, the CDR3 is TGTGCCAGCACCCGACTATACTTTAGCTCCTACAATGAGCAGTTCTTC. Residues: CASTRLYFSSYNEQFF. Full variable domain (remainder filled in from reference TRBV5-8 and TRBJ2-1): EAGVTQSPTHLIKTRGQQATLRCSPISGHTSVYWYQQALGLGLQFLLWYDEGEERNRGNFPPRFSGRQFPNYSSELNVNALELEDSALYLCASTRLYFSSYNEQFFGPGTRLTVL.

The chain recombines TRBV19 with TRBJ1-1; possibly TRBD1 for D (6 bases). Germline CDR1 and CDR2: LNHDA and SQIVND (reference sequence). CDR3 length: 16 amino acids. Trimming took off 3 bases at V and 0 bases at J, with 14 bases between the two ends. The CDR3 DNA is TGTGCCAGTAGTATCAGGGGTACGGATTTGAACACTGAAGCTTTCTTT. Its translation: CASSIRGTDLNTEAFF.